This record concerns one TCR beta chain sequence. The antigen is not known. This specimen comes from a study of blood T cells in healthy people across ages. Next came a second PCR, run for about 6 to 12 cycles, which used a sample-barcoded 5' primer along with a J-beta primer mix. TCRdb redid the calling of the 5' RACE reads with MiXCR, one entry per CDR3 protein. The sample has more than 800,000 distinct CDR3 sequences, about 30% seen once. Germline V CDR1 and CDR2: DFQATT, SNEGSKA (reference sequence). V gave up 7 bases and J gave up 10 bases, with 23 bases separating them. The CDR3 totals 14 residues. Study-wide points: Diversity was higher, and naive CD4+ cells more numerous, in long-lived donors than in aged donors.

The specimen sequenced was blood. V gene TRBV20-1 combines with J gene TRBJ1-5; D might be TRBD1 (6 bases). The source is a woman older than 75 in good health. The CDR3 sequence is CSVRPGTRDRPQHF. As DNA, the CDR3 is TGCAGTGTCCGGCCCGGGACAAGGGATCGTCCCCAGCATTTT.